This T cell receptor (beta chain) was found in a study of T cell responses to AZD1222 COVID-19 vaccine. Points from the study as a whole: CD4 TCRs covered the whole spike, strongest at regions 160-218 and 743-854. After two AZD1222 doses, spike-specific TCR breadth and depth rose versus day 0.

The method was immunoSEQ multiplex PCR; TCRdb's version includes in-frame clones alone and lacks a portion of them. The table shows 60,000 to 90,000 clones, with about nine tenths occurring only once. Details on this clone: Its specificity is unknown. A read error may produce the germline difference seen at one junction end.

Material: peripheral blood, obtained 28 days after the second AZD1222 dose. The TCR comes from an adult who received the AZD1222 COVID-19 vaccine.

The CDR3 coding sequence is TGTGCCAGCAGACAAGCGGGGGGCGGGGATACGCAGTATTTT. Protein: CASRQAGGGDTQYF. The J gene is TRBJ2-3, the V gene TRBV3-1 (or the pseudogene TRBV3-2), with 9 bases fitting TRBD2. Germline lookup yields CDR1 LGHDT and CDR2 YNNKEL (reference sequence). The CDR3 loop spans 14 amino acids.